This T cell receptor beta chain is drawn from a study of CXCR3-negative and CXCR3-positive naive CD8 T cells. Across the whole study: Cumulative TRB read yield was 130 million to 150 million, averaging about 1.5 +/- 0.3 million per library. Whole-study results and caveats: CXCR3-negative and CXCR3-positive naive cells shared comparable TRBV-TRBJ usage, but memory cells did not. CXCR3-positive naive cells carried more hydrophobic TRB CDR3s than CXCR3-negative ones. Because surface CD5 did not distinguish the naive subsets, TCR strength was inferred from TRB CDR3 properties.

Germline V gene sequence: CDR1 MNHEY, CDR2 SVGEGT. The length of the CDR3 is 13 residues. CD45RO-CCR7+CD27+CD95- cells counted as naive CD8+ T cells. In preparing the TRB cDNA libraries, 5' RACE with UMI labels was used. TCRdb reprocessed the 5' RACE reads and reports one entry per CDR3 protein, with no DNA. The table lists approximately 90,000 distinct CDR3 sequences. A word on this clonotype: Its antigen is as yet unknown.

Sequenced sample: naive CXCR3+ CD8+ T cells from blood. Subset noted: CD45RO-CCR7+CD27+CD95- naive CD8+ T cells expressing CXCR3 (TNR3+). This receptor was identified in a human donor in good health. Some clones in this sample may be carry-over from other donors' samples. The V and J genes are TRBV6-2 or TRBV6-3 and TRBJ2-7; the TRBD1 assignment by TCRdb is unverifiable without DNA. The CDR3 is CASSSGQGDEQYF.